The T cell receptor beta chain under discussion was sequenced for a study of T cells after yellow fever vaccination. The study's findings and limits: A small proportion of clonotypes was detected in both the CD4 and CD8 compartments. After the booster, approximately 95% of CD4 and 75% to 90% of CD8 primary-response clones were re-detected.

Regarding this clonotype: Antigen: not known.

Trimming pared 6 bases from V and 0 bases from J, leaving 15 bases between. The CDR3 sequence is 16 residues long. The germline CDR1 and CDR2 sequences are SEHNR and FQNEAQ (reference sequence). By 5'RACE template switching, TCR cDNA was produced, with a universal primer site and UMIs added in the process. MiXCR was run by TCRdb on the 5' RACE reads, yielding one entry per CDR3 protein. The table has 550,000 or so distinct CDR3 sequences, roughly a fifth seen once. The V and J genes are TRBV7-9 and TRBJ2-1; D perhaps matches TRBD2 (5 bases). The material was PBMCs, obtained 15 days after the yellow fever booster vaccination. The sequence came from a man aged 30-40 years who received the YFV17D yellow fever vaccine. In nucleotides, the CDR3 is TGTGCCAGCAGATCAGGAAGCGGCAGCTCCTACAATGAGCAGTTCTTC. Its protein product is CASRSGSGSSYNEQFF.